These 21 T cell receptor beta chains share one sample of origin, sequenced in a study of control samples from healthy donors and cancer patients. Libraries were prepared by immunoSEQ multiplex PCR; TCRdb keeps only in-frame clonotypes and omits some of them. The data contain 60,000 or so clones, about 96% of them seen just once; the ten biggest clones take up around 0.99%. The sequencing input was blood. These receptors originate from a young woman in good health.

This clone has only one observation. This chain joins TRBV14 and TRBJ1-1; D is undetermined. The germline V and J ends were trimmed by 6 bases and 8 bases, with 13 bases remaining between them. Looked up from germline, CDR1 is SGHDN and CDR2 is FVKESK. The CDR3 spans 12 residues. CDR3 sequence: CASSPTVFEAFF. The CDR3 DNA reads TGTGCCAGCAGTCCCACAGTGTTCGAAGCTTTCTTT.

V and J are TRBV18 and TRBJ2-3; weak D call: TRBD1 (5 bases). The V gene lost 1 base and the J gene lost 4 bases, with 9 bases spanning the gap. The germline CDR1 and CDR2 sequences are KGHSH and LQKENI. CDR3 length: 14 amino acids. CDR3 loop: CASSPLSRADTQYF. CDR3 coding DNA: TGTGCCAGCTCACCACTTTCCAGGGCAGATACGCAGTATTTT.

The chain has TRBV2 and TRBJ2-7; 11 bases are a match to TRBD2. J gave up 5 bases and V 8 bases, and 11 bases lay outside the gene matches. CDR1 SNHLY and CDR2 FYNNEI come from the germline V gene. The CDR3 is 15 residues long. Written as DNA, the CDR3 is TGTGCCAGCCGCCCCGATAGCGGGGGGGCCAACGAGCAGTACTTC. The encoded protein is CASRPDSGGANEQYF.

V gene TRBV7-8 combines with J gene TRBJ2-1, with D possibly being TRBD1 or TRBD2 (5 bases each). V was pared by 3 bases and J by 4 bases, with 7 bases between. Germline values: CDR1 SGHVS, CDR2 FQNEAQ. This CDR3 has 13 residues. The CDR3 DNA reads as TGTGCCAGCAGCTTTGGGGGTTACAATGAGCAGTTCTTC. This translates into CASSFGGYNEQFF.

V gene TRBV12-5 combines with J gene TRBJ2-1; D is unclear. CDR3 length: 14 amino acids. Germline values: CDR1 LGHNT, CDR2 FRNRAP. The V end was cut by 1 base, the J end by 1 base, with 5 bases between. The CDR3 sequence is CASGLGESYNEQFF. CDR3 nucleotide sequence: TGTGCTAGTGGTTTGGGGGAATCCTACAATGAGCAGTTCTTC.

The rearrangement uses TRBV4-1 and TRBJ1-2, with D uncertain. The length of the CDR3 is 11 residues. Germline CDR1 is MGHRA and CDR2 is YSYEKL. The V end lost 0 bases, the J end lost 7 bases, and 3 bases lay between the germline ends. CDR3 in DNA: TGCGCCAGCAGCCAAGAATTTGGCTACACCTTC. It codes for CASSQEFGYTF.

The chain carries TRBV7-9 and TRBJ1-1; D is perhaps TRBD1 (5 bases). From germline, CDR1 is SEHNR and CDR2 FQNEAQ (reference sequence). V lost 6 bases, J lost 4 bases, and 12 bases lay in between. The CDR3 is made up of 13 amino acids. The chain's CDR3 is CASRLHGGTEAFF. The CDR3 region has the DNA TGTGCCAGCAGGTTACATGGGGGCACTGAAGCTTTCTTT.

This clone was recorded once. The chain links TRBV4-3 to TRBJ2-4; the match to TRBD1 covers 9 bases. Germline loops: CDR1 LGHNA, CDR2 YSLEER. The ends lost 5 bases at V and 8 bases at J; junction bases unmatched: 7. CDR3 length equals 14 residues. CDR3 DNA: TGCGCCAGCAGCGACCGGGACAGGGTGGACATTCAGTACTTC. It encodes CASSDRDRVDIQYF.

This CDR3 reads CASSPRTGFSYEQYF. The CDR3, as DNA: TGTGCCAGCAGTCCCCGGACAGGTTTCTCCTACGAGCAGTACTTC. The chain is built from TRBV28 and TRBJ2-7, with TRBD1 matching over 7 bases. V shed 5 bases, J shed 0 bases, and the junction held 7 bases outside the gene matches. Germline V gene sequence: CDR1 MDHEN, CDR2 SYDVKM. The CDR3 is 15 amino acids. Variable domain in full (rest from reference TRBV28 and TRBJ2-7): DVKVTQSSRYLVKRTGEKVFLECVQDMDHENMFWYRQDPGLGLRLIYFSYDVKMKEKGDIPEGYSVSREKKERFSLILESASTNQTSMYLCASSPRTGFSYEQYFGPGTRLTVT.

The CDR3 DNA sequence: TGTGCCTGGAGTGGGGACAGGGGGCATAAGGGCTATGGCTACACCTTC. It encodes CAWSGDRGHKGYGYTF. The chain recombines TRBV30 with TRBJ1-2, with 12 bases identical to TRBD1. CDR1 is GTSNPN, CDR2 SVGIG, per germline (reference sequence). The CDR3 runs to 16 residues. Unmatched junction bases numbered 7, after V lost 1 base and J lost 4 bases. The full variable domain, completed using reference TRBV30 and TRBJ1-2, is SQTIHQWPATLVQPVGSPLSLECTVEGTSNPNLYWYRQAAGRGLQLLFYSVGIGQISSEVPQNLSASRPQDRQFILSSKKLLLSDSGFYLCAWSGDRGHKGYGYTFGSGTRLTVV.

This chain joins TRBV11-2 and TRBJ1-1; 9 nucleotides line up with TRBD1. J was trimmed by 1 base and V by 6 bases; bases with no gene match: 6. Germline V gene lookup returns CDR1 SGHAT and CDR2 FQNNGV. The CDR3 length is 15 residues. The CDR3 bases are TGTGCCAGCAGGCGGGACAGGGTACGGAACACTGAAGCTTTCTTT. Residues: CASRRDRVRNTEAFF. The full variable domain, completed using reference TRBV11-2 and TRBJ1-1, is EAGVAQSPRYKIIEKRQSVAFWCNPISGHATLYWYQQILGQGPKLLIQFQNNGVVDDSQLPKDRFSAERLKGVDSTLKIQPAKLEDSAVYLCASRRDRVRNTEAFFGQGTRLTVV.

This clone appeared a single time. The CDR3, as DNA: TGTGCCAGCAGTTTACAAAATGGGGGAGCGGGCTACACCTTC. It yields the protein CASSLQNGGAGYTF. The chain links TRBV28 to TRBJ1-2; possible D gene TRBD1, 5 bases. CDR1 is MDHEN, CDR2 SYDVKM, per germline. The CDR3 is 14 amino acids. V was pared by 2 bases and J by 8 bases, with 15 bases between.

The chain links TRBV4-3 to TRBJ2-3; tentative D call: TRBD2 (6 bases). Germline CDR1 reads LGHNA; CDR2 reads YSLEER. With 1 base removed from V and 3 bases from J, the gap between germline ends came to 11 bases. This CDR3 has 15 residues. For the CDR3, the DNA is TGCGCCAGCAGCCAAGCGGGACTGGGAACAGATACGCAGTATTTT. It codes for CASSQAGLGTDTQYF.

The chain carries TRBV12-3 or TRBV12-4 and TRBJ2-2, with D unresolved. V was clipped by 6 bases and J by 6 bases, with 11 bases between them. The CDR3 spans 13 residues. Here the CDR3 reads CASSPPIPGELFF. CDR3 DNA: TGTGCCAGCAGCCCCCCCATTCCCGGGGAGCTGTTTTTT.

This clone came up once. The rearrangement uses TRBV5-1 and TRBJ1-1, with D hard to call. Germline V gene lookup returns CDR1 SGHRS and CDR2 YFSETQ. The CDR3 runs to 13 residues. V lost 0 bases, J lost 0 bases, and 3 bases lay in between. In DNA, the CDR3 is TGCGCCAGCAGCTTGGCAGTGAACACTGAAGCTTTCTTT. This sequence encodes CASSLAVNTEAFF.

The chain links TRBV27 to TRBJ1-4; perhaps TRBD1 as D (5 bases). V was trimmed by 6 bases and J by 0 bases, leaving 8 bases between them. CDR1 and CDR2 (germline): MNHEY, SMNVEV (reference sequence). The CDR3 loop spans 14 amino acids. CDR3 sequence: CASSRTSTNEKLFF. The CDR3 DNA reads as TGTGCCAGCAGCAGGACATCAACTAATGAAAAACTGTTTTTT.

This chain links TRBV18 with TRBJ2-5; TRBD2 agrees at 8 bases. The junction had 5 bases not matched to a gene; V was cut back by 1 base and J by 4 bases. Germline V gene lookup returns CDR1 KGHSH and CDR2 LQKENI. This CDR3 spans 15 amino acids. CDR3 coding DNA: TGTGCCAGCTCACCACATGCGGGGGGAACAGAGACCCAGTACTTC. Protein: CASSPHAGGTETQYF. Together with reference TRBV18 and TRBJ2-5, the CDR3 gives the full variable domain: NAGVMQNPRHLVRRRGQEARLRCSPMKGHSHVYWYRQLPEEGLKFMVYLQKENIIDESGMPKERFSAEFPKEGPSILRIQQVVRGDSAAYFCASSPHAGGTETQYFGPGTRLLVL.

This sequence joins TRBV5-8 and TRBJ1-5; possible D gene TRBD1, 6 bases. The germline V and J ends were trimmed by 0 bases and 3 bases, with 10 bases remaining between them. Per the germline V gene, CDR1 is SGHTS and CDR2 is YDEGEE. This CDR3 is 15 amino acids long. The CDR3 region is CASSLGTVLNQPQHF. The CDR3 nucleotides are TGTGCCAGCAGCTTGGGGACAGTCCTCAATCAGCCCCAGCATTTT.

This rearrangement joins TRBV5-1 to TRBJ1-1; D not resolved. V was cut by 0 bases and J by 6 bases, with 21 bases left in between. Germline V gene sequence: CDR1 SGHRS, CDR2 YFSETQ. CDR3 length equals 17 residues. The CDR3 sequence: CASSLVPGVSEKAEAFF. The CDR3 DNA follows: TGCGCCAGCAGCTTGGTCCCCGGCGTATCCGAGAAGGCTGAAGCTTTCTTT.

V is TRBV6-2 or TRBV6-3 and J is TRBJ2-7, with D tentatively TRBD1 (6 bases). V was cut by 5 bases and J by 3 bases, with 17 bases left in between. This CDR3 is 15 amino acids long. Germline V gene lookup returns CDR1 MNHEY and CDR2 SVGEGT. This CDR3 reads CASSHTTGYIYEQYF. DNA for the CDR3: TGTGCCAGCAGTCATACGACAGGATATATCTACGAGCAGTACTTC.

The CDR3 DNA reads as TGTGCCAGCAGCCGCGGGGGGGAGCAGTACTTC. Translation gives CASSRGGEQYF. The rearrangement uses TRBV7-2 and TRBJ2-7; 8 nucleotides align to TRBD2. This CDR3 is built from 11 residues. Germline V CDR1 and CDR2: SGHTA, FQGNSA. The V gene end was trimmed by 5 bases and the J gene end by 7 bases; junction bases not matched to a gene: 1.